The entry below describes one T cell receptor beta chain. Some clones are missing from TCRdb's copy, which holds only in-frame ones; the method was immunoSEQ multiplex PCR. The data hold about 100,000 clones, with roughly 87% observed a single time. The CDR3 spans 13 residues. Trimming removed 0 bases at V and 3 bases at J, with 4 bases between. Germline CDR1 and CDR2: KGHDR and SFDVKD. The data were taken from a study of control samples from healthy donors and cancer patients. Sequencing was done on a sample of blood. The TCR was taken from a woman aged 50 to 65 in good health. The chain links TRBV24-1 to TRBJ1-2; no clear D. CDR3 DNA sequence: TGTGCCACCAGTGATTTGCCCGACTATGGCTACACCTTC. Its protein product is CATSDLPDYGYTF.